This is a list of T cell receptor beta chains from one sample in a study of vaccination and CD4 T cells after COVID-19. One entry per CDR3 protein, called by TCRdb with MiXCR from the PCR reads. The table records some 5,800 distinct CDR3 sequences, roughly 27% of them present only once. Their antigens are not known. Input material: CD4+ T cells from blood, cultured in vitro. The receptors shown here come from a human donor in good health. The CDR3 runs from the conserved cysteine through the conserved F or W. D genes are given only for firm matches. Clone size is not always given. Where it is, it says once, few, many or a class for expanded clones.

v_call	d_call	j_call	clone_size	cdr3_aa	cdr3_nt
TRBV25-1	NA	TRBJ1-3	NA	CASSEYGGQGNTIYF	TGTGCCAGCAGTGAATATGGGGGGCAAGGAAACACCATATATTTT
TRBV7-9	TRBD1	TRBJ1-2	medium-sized	CASTTSDRPGNGYTF	TGTGCCAGCACTACTTCGGACAGGCCGGGAAATGGCTACACCTTC
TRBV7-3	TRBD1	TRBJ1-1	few	CASRPDRGEVNTEAFF	TGTGCCAGCAGACCCGACAGGGGAGAGGTGAACACTGAAGCTTTCTTT
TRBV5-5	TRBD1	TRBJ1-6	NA	CASSLGQGSHSPLHF	TGTGCCAGCAGCTTGGGACAGGGGTCGCATTCACCCCTCCACTTT
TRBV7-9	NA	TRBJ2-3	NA	CASIMTSGNAQYF	TGTGCCAGCATCATGACCTCAGGGAATGCGCAGTATTTT
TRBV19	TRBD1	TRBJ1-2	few	CASSIGTGTYGYTF	TGTGCCAGTAGTATCGGGACAGGGACGTATGGCTACACCTTC
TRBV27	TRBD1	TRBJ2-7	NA	CASGPGQGSYEQYF	TGTGCCAGCGGACCGGGACAGGGGTCATACGAGCAGTACTTC
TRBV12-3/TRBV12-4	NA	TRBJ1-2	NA	CASSLVAAYGYTF	TGTGCCAGCAGTTTAGTGGCAGCGTATGGCTACACCTTC
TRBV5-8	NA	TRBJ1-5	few	CASSLRSSRGNQPQHF	TGTGCCAGCAGCTTGCGGTCGAGTCGCGGCAATCAGCCCCAGCATTTT
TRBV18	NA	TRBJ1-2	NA	CASSPTGLGGYTF	TGTGCCAGCTCGCCGACAGGATTGGGAGGCTACACCTTC
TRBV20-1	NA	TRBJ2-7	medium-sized	CSASLDLYEQYF	TGCAGTGCTAGTCTGGACCTTTACGAGCAGTACTTC
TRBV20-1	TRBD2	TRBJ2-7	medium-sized	CSATRTSGGAFSYEQYF	TGCAGTGCTACACGGACTAGCGGGGGGGCCTTCTCCTACGAGCAGTACTTC
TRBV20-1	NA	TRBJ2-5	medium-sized	CSAPPIGSQETQYF	TGCAGTGCTCCCCCCATCGGCTCCCAAGAGACCCAGTACTTC
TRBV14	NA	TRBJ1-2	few	CASSQVLNHGYTF	TGTGCCAGCAGCCAAGTATTGAACCATGGCTACACCTTC
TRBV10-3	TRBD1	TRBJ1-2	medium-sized	CAIGDQGADGYTF	TGTGCCATCGGGGACCAGGGGGCGGATGGCTACACCTTC
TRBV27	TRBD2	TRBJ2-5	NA	CASSLGWGGGAETQYF	TGTGCCAGCAGTTTAGGCTGGGGGGGGGGTGCGGAGACCCAGTACTTC
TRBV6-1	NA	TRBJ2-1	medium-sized	CASSGVYNEQFF	TGTGCCAGCAGTGGGGTTTACAATGAGCAGTTCTTC
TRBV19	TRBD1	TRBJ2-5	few	CASSVDRGETQYF	TGTGCCAGTAGTGTAGACAGGGGAGAGACCCAGTACTTC
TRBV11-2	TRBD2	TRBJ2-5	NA	CASSLSSGGAETQYF	TGTGCCAGCAGCTTGAGTAGCGGGGGGGCCGAGACCCAGTACTTC
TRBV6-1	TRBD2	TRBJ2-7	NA	CASSRRLRGGREQYF	TGTGCCAGCAGCCGGCGGTTGCGGGGGGGCCGCGAGCAGTACTTC
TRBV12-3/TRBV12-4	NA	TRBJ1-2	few	CASSYTGYGYTF	TGTGCCAGCAGTTACACAGGGTACGGCTACACCTTC
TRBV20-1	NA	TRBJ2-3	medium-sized	CSAWDPRRTDTQYF	TGCAGTGCTTGGGACCCGAGACGCACAGATACGCAGTATTTT
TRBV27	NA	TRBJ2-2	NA	CASSFWGAQTGELFF	TGTGCCAGCAGTTTTTGGGGGGCACAAACCGGGGAGCTGTTTTTT
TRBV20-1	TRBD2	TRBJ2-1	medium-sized	CSVQLAGGYNEQFF	TGCAGTGTTCAACTAGCGGGGGGGTACAATGAGCAGTTCTTC
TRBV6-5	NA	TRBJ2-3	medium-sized	CASSSRDGSTDTQYF	TGTGCCAGCAGTTCCCGGGACGGAAGCACAGATACGCAGTATTTT
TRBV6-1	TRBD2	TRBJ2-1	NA	CASFGLAEDEQFF	TGTGCCAGCTTTGGACTAGCTGAGGATGAGCAGTTCTTC
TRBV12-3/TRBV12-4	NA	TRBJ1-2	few	CASSTRRHAGYTF	TGTGCCAGCAGTACTCGGCGGCATGCGGGCTACACCTTC
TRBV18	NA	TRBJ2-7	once	CASSRPEQPYEQYF	TGCGCCAGCTCACGCCCAGAACAGCCGTACGAGCAGTACTTC
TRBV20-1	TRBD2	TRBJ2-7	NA	CSASRAGGVYEQYF	TGCAGTGCCTCCCGTGCGGGGGGGGTCTACGAGCAGTACTTC
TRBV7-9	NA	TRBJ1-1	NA	CASSGVGNTEAFF	TGTGCCAGCAGCGGAGTCGGGAACACTGAAGCTTTCTTT
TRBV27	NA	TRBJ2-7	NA	CASSLSLAASYEQYF	TGTGCCAGCAGTTTATCGTTGGCAGCCTCCTACGAGCAGTACTTC
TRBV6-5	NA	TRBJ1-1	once	CASSFSIGLGKNTEAFF	TGTGCCAGCAGTTTCTCGATAGGACTGGGGAAGAACACTGAAGCTTTCTTT
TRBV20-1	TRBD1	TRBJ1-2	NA	CSADTGGYYGYTF	TGCAGTGCTGATACAGGGGGCTACTATGGCTACACCTTC
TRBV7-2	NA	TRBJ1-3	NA	CASSQYRDTGNTIYF	TGTGCCAGCAGCCAATACCGGGACACTGGAAACACCATATATTTT
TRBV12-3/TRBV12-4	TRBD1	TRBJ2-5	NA	CASSSQGWETQYF	TGTGCCAGCAGTTCACAGGGGTGGGAGACCCAGTACTTC
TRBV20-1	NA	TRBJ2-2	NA	CSARGWETNTGELFF	TGCAGTGCTAGAGGCTGGGAGACGAACACCGGGGAGCTGTTTTTT
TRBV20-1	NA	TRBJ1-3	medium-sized	CSARGATGNTIYF	TGCAGTGCTAGAGGGGCGACTGGAAACACCATATATTTT
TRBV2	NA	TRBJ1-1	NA	CASAGLPFTEAFF	TGTGCCAGCGCAGGGCTTCCTTTCACTGAAGCTTTCTTT
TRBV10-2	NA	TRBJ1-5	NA	CASTQQTIQPQHF	TGCGCCAGCACCCAGCAGACCATTCAGCCCCAGCATTTT
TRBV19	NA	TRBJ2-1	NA	CASSIVGFSEQFF	TGTGCCAGTAGTATAGTTGGCTTTTCAGAGCAGTTCTTC
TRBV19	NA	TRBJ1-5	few	CATLDGQQSSGPQHF	TGTGCCACCCTTGACGGACAGCAATCCTCTGGGCCCCAGCATTTT
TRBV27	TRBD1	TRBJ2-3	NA	CASSSHRGLPDTQYF	TGTGCCAGCAGTTCCCACAGGGGGCTGCCAGATACGCAGTATTTT
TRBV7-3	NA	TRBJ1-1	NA	CASAAGVDTEAFF	TGTGCCAGCGCTGCAGGGGTCGACACTGAAGCTTTCTTT
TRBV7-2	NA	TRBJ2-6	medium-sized	CASSWGGANVLTF	TGTGCCAGCAGCTGGGGTGGGGCCAACGTCCTGACTTTC
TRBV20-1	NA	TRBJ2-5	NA	CSAGSAGHRWETQYF	TGCAGTGCTGGATCAGCGGGACACCGATGGGAGACCCAGTACTTC
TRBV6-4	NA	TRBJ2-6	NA	CASSDTSSGANVLTF	TGTGCCAGCAGTGACACTAGCTCTGGGGCCAACGTCCTGACTTTC
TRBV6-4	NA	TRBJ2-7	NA	CASSDPPGTETYEQYF	TGTGCCAGCAGTGACCCGCCCGGGACCGAGACCTACGAGCAGTACTTC
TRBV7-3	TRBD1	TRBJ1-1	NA	CASSSYPGTAEAFF	TGTGCCAGCAGCTCCTATCCCGGGACAGCAGAAGCTTTCTTT
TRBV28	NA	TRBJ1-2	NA	CAGGRDGVYGYTF	TGTGCGGGAGGCAGGGACGGGGTTTATGGCTACACCTTC
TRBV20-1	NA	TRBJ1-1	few	CSAPRDFSKPEAFF	TGCAGTGCCCCCAGGGACTTCTCGAAGCCTGAAGCTTTCTTT
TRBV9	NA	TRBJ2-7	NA	CASSGQQGHEQYF	TGTGCCAGCAGCGGGCAACAGGGCCACGAGCAGTACTTC
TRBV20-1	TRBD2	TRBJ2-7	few	CSADRLAGGPDYEQYF	TGCAGTGCCGATAGACTAGCGGGGGGGCCGGACTACGAGCAGTACTTC
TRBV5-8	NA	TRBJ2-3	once	CASSLRADTQYF	TGTGCCAGCAGCTTGCGGGCAGATACGCAGTATTTT
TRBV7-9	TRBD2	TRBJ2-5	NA	CASSPGRTSGGREYQETQYF	TGTGCCAGCAGCCCCGGGCGGACTAGCGGGGGCCGAGAGTACCAAGAGACCCAGTACTTC